These 2 T cell receptor beta chains were sequenced from one sample in a study of shared clonotypes between healthy human individuals. Data came from immunoSEQ multiplex PCR; TCRdb stores just in-frame clones and leaves some out. Here the sample spans approximately 1.4 million clones, 95% to 99% being singletons. The sequencing input was naive CD4+ T cells sorted from blood. Subset here: CD45RA+ positively selected. The source is a man aged 25-40 years in good health.

This rearrangement joins TRBV9 to TRBJ2-5; 11 positions match TRBD1. CDR3 length: 16 amino acids. CDR1 and CDR2 from the germline V gene are SGDLS and YYNGEE. With V trimmed by 4 bases and J by 4 bases, 9 bases remained unmatched. DNA for the CDR3: TGTGCCAGCAGCCCCCGGACAGGGGGCGAAGCAGAGACCCAGTACTTC. This gives the protein CASSPRTGGEAETQYF.

The chain couples TRBV7-2 to TRBJ1-4, with TRBD1 matching 7 bases. The CDR3 is made up of 16 amino acids. The trim removed 2 bases at V and 10 bases at J, leaving 13 bases unmatched. The germline V gene encodes CDR1 SGHTA and CDR2 FQGNSA. DNA of the CDR3: TGTGCCAGCAGCTTAAGGGGGCGGGGGCCTATGGGAAAACTGTTTTTT. This gives the protein CASSLRGRGPMGKLFF.